Listed below are T cell receptor beta chains from one sample, sequenced in a study of T cells in Graves' hyperthyroidism and ophthalmopathy. From the multiplex PCR reads, TCRdb called clonotypes with MiXCR, one entry per CDR3 protein. The data show roughly 160,000 distinct CDR3 sequences, about a tenth seen once. The sequenced sample was blood. These receptors all come from a woman under 30 with Graves' hyperthyroidism that later progressed to Graves' ophthalmopathy. CDR3s include the opening cysteine and the closing phenylalanine or tryptophan. A D gene is named only where the DNA matches it firmly. Size is stated for part of the rows, as once, few or many counts, or as a class when the clone is expanded.

cdr3_nt	cdr3_aa	d_call	j_call	v_call	clone_size
TGTGCCAGCAGCTTATTGGTTTCAAAAGTTGTTGGGAGCTGGCAGCCCGAGCAGTACTTC	CASSLLVSKVVGSWQPEQYF	NA	TRBJ2-7	TRBV7-8	many
TGTGCCAGCAGCTTCGTCGATCGAGATACGCAGTATTTT	CASSFVDRDTQYF	NA	TRBJ2-3	TRBV13	NA
TGTGCCAGCAGTTACAGGGTGAACACTGAAGCTTTCTTT	CASSYRVNTEAFF	NA	TRBJ1-1	TRBV6-5	many
TGCGCCAGCAGTGAGACTGGACAGAACACAGATACGCAGTATTTT	CASSETGQNTDTQYF	NA	TRBJ2-3	TRBV10-2	NA
TGCGCCAGCAGCCGCGGACTAGCGGGAGCCCCAGATACGCAGTATTTT	CASSRGLAGAPDTQYF	TRBD2	TRBJ2-3	TRBV4-1	NA
TGTGCCAGCAGCCAGTGGGCCCGACAAGAGACCCAGTACTTC	CASSQWARQETQYF	NA	TRBJ2-5	TRBV3-1	NA
TGTGCCATCAGTGATAAGGGAGGGAACACTGAAGCTTTCTTT	CAISDKGGNTEAFF	NA	TRBJ1-1	TRBV10-3	many
TGTGCCAGCAGCTCGCCGGGACAGAGCTCCTACGAGCAGTACTTC	CASSSPGQSSYEQYF	TRBD1	TRBJ2-7	TRBV7-2	many
TGTGCCAGCAGGTTCGACCAGCCCCAGCATTTT	CASRFDQPQHF	NA	TRBJ1-5	TRBV2	many
TGTGCCAGCAGCTTCTCTACCTCCTACAATGAGCAGTTCTTC	CASSFSTSYNEQFF	NA	TRBJ2-1	TRBV7-9	many
TGTGCCAGCAGTAGACAAAGCGTACGGACACCCGGGGAGCTGTTTTTT	CASSRQSVRTPGELFF	NA	TRBJ2-2	TRBV6-1	many
TGTGCCATCAAATCGGTCAGGGACGGACTTGGCTACACCTTC	CAIKSVRDGLGYTF	NA	TRBJ1-2	TRBV10-3	many
TGTGCCAGCAGCTTAGCACGCCGGGGACTAAACGAGCAGTACTTC	CASSLARRGLNEQYF	TRBD2	TRBJ2-7	TRBV7-8	many
TGTGCCAGCAGCCGAGGACAGGGGAACACTGAAGCTTTCTTT	CASSRGQGNTEAFF	TRBD1	TRBJ1-1	TRBV5-6	many
TGTGCCTGGAGTTCTGTGGCTCGGGGCTACACCTTC	CAWSSVARGYTF	NA	TRBJ1-2	TRBV30	few
TGTGCCAGCAGTTTATCGAGGAGCTGGTACAATGAGCAGTTCTTC	CASSLSRSWYNEQFF	NA	TRBJ2-1	TRBV27	many
TGTGCCACCAGCAGACCGGGACAACAAGAGACCCAGTACTTC	CATSRPGQQETQYF	NA	TRBJ2-5	TRBV15	many
TGCAGCGTTGAAGTAGCAGGGAACTATGGCTACACCTTC	CSVEVAGNYGYTF	NA	TRBJ1-2	TRBV29-1	many
TGTGCCAGCAGACCTCAGGGGTCCCAGGTTCGTACATACTACGAGCAGTACTTC	CASRPQGSQVRTYYEQYF	NA	TRBJ2-7	TRBV6-1	many
TGTGCCAGCAGCCAAAGGCAGGGCTTCTATGGCTACACCTTC	CASSQRQGFYGYTF	NA	TRBJ1-2	TRBV3-1	many
TGTGCCAGCAGCTTCTTGGGGGGCCATAGCCAAGAGACCCAGTACTTC	CASSFLGGHSQETQYF	NA	TRBJ2-5	TRBV5-6	many
TGTGCCAGCAGTTTAAGACTTCGCTACACCTTC	CASSLRLRYTF	NA	TRBJ1-2	TRBV28	NA
TGTGCCAGCAGTTCCGGGACTAGCGGGGTGCTTGAGCAGTTCTTC	CASSSGTSGVLEQFF	TRBD2	TRBJ2-1	TRBV11-2	many
TGCAGCGGCGACAGGGGAGGCTCCTACAATGAGCAGTTCTTC	CSGDRGGSYNEQFF	TRBD1	TRBJ2-1	TRBV29-1	many
TGTGCCAGCAGTTACTCGGTGGCAGGGGCCCAGCCCCAGCATTTT	CASSYSVAGAQPQHF	NA	TRBJ1-5	TRBV6-5	many
TGTGCCAGCAGGGGCCTAGCGGGAGCGGATGAGCAGTTCTTC	CASRGLAGADEQFF	TRBD2	TRBJ2-1	TRBV6-1	many
TGTGCCAGCAGTCTATTCGGACTAGCGGGAGGGCCTTACGAGCAGTACTTC	CASSLFGLAGGPYEQYF	TRBD2	TRBJ2-7	TRBV6-1	many
TGTGCCAGCAGTTTATTGGGCGGGAGTCGGTCCTACGAGCAGTACTTC	CASSLLGGSRSYEQYF	TRBD2	TRBJ2-7	TRBV28	many
TGTGCCAGCAGCGTAGAAGGTGGGCGCTCCTACAATGAGCAGTTCTTC	CASSVEGGRSYNEQFF	NA	TRBJ2-1	TRBV9	few
TGTGCCAGCGGTGGACAGCGTGAAACTTTCTTT	CASGGQRETFF	NA	TRBJ1-1	TRBV6-1	many
TGTGCCACCAGTGATAAAAAGGGACTAGCGGGAGAAAATGAGCAGTTCTTC	CATSDKKGLAGENEQFF	TRBD2	TRBJ2-1	TRBV24-1	many
TGTGCCAGCAGCCCAAGCCGACAGTACCGATACAATGAGCAGTTCTTC	CASSPSRQYRYNEQFF	NA	TRBJ2-1	TRBV7-2	many
TGCAGTGCTCGTTCTGGGGCGAGGGAGCAGTTCTTC	CSARSGAREQFF	NA	TRBJ2-1	TRBV20-1	few
TGTGCCAGCAGCCCGGACAGTAACTCCTACGAGCAGTACTTC	CASSPDSNSYEQYF	NA	TRBJ2-7	TRBV13	many
TGCAGTGCTAGTCCCCGAGCTAACTATGGCTACACCTTC	CSASPRANYGYTF	NA	TRBJ1-2	TRBV20-1	many
TGTGCCAGCAGCCAAGATTTTCTTTCGGTCTCTGGAAACACCATATATTTT	CASSQDFLSVSGNTIYF	NA	TRBJ1-3	TRBV3-1	few
TGTGCCAGCAGTTCAACACCAGGGGAGACTGAAGCTTTCTTT	CASSSTPGETEAFF	NA	TRBJ1-1	TRBV12-3/TRBV12-4	many
TGTGCCAGCAGCCAGACCCCCATCGGACAGGGGGCAAACACTGAAGCTTTCTTT	CASSQTPIGQGANTEAFF	TRBD1	TRBJ1-1	TRBV5-4	NA